A selection of T cell receptor beta chains follows, all from one sample in a study of shared clonotypes between healthy human individuals. TCRdb's copy holds only in-frame clones and misses some; the assay was immunoSEQ multiplex PCR. The sample records under 2,500,000 clones, 95% being singletons. The sequencing input was naive CD4+ T cells sorted from blood. The receptors shown here come from a man aged 18 to 30 in good health. CDR3s include the opening cysteine and the closing phenylalanine or tryptophan.

V: TRBV7-9; CDR3: CASSLGSPGELFF
V: TRBV5-1; CDR3: CASSLSRDRTGGYTF
V: TRBV5-1; CDR3: CASSLERAGGRDEQFF
V: TRBV10-3; CDR3: CAISQQDGLYGYTF
V: TRBV2; CDR3: CASSYGRGSLLGETQYF
V: TRBV2; CDR3: CASSVTGFGNTIYF
V: TRBV28; CDR3: CASSFWGQGDNQPQHF
V: TRBV5-1; CDR3: CASSLEGHGYNEQFF
V: TRBV2; CDR3: CASRTGVQETQYF
V: TRBV4-1; CDR3: CASSQDSGDRALREQYF
V: TRBV29-1; CDR3: CSVGEGPYNEQFF
V: TRBV6-6; CDR3: CASRYRTGGGAQHF
V: TRBV30; CDR3: CAWSLDNNSNQPQHF
V: TRBV7-2; CDR3: CASSLYIGEKLFF
V: TRBV28; CDR3: CASSSRPGTRGYTF
V: TRBV11-2; CDR3: CASSEGQPPGYGYTF
V: TRBV6-5; CDR3: CASRTLQGRADTQYF
V: TRBV7-3; CDR3: CASSSNRGKNTEAFF
V: TRBV5-1; CDR3: CASTSGSVETQYF
V: TRBV2; CDR3: CASSAQGYNEQYF
V: TRBV18; CDR3: CASSPLGLIQGATGNTIYF
V: TRBV9; CDR3: CASSERQPFSGNTIYF
V: TRBV5-1; CDR3: CASSVLTGDGDSPLHF
V: TRBV7-9; CDR3: CASSSGRGSEAFF
V: TRBV7-9; CDR3: CASSPKYISPHYGYTF
V: TRBV2; CDR3: CASSWGGEQFF